These 27 T cell receptor beta chains were sequenced from one sample in a study of OX40 agonist ivuxolimab in advanced cancers. Measured with immunoSEQ multiplex PCR; TCRdb has only the in-frame clones, and not every one. Here the sample spans under 65,000 clones, roughly 87% being singletons. Sample: CD4+ or CD8+ T cells sorted from blood, taken in a trial of the OX40 agonist ivuxolimab. These receptors were obtained from an adult with an advanced solid tumor such as melanoma, head and neck, liver or kidney cancer.

The V gene is TRBV7-6, the J gene TRBJ2-1; perhaps TRBD2 as D (6 bases). V lost 7 bases to trimming and J lost 11 bases, with 18 bases between them. The CDR3 covers 13 residues. Looked up from germline, CDR1 is SGHVS and CDR2 is FNYEAQ. The CDR3 is CASTSLTSTKQFF. The CDR3 bases are TGTGCCAGCACCTCACTTACTAGCACTAAGCAGTTCTTC.

The chain is built from TRBV7-8 and TRBJ2-3; tentative D call: TRBD1 (6 bases). The V gene lost 4 bases and the J gene lost 3 bases, with 17 bases spanning the gap. Germline V CDR1 and CDR2: SGHVS, FQNEAQ. The CDR3 sequence is 16 residues long. The CDR3 spells CASSSGTLGGTDTQYF. The CDR3 coding sequence is TGTGCCAGCAGCTCCGGGACACTAGGCGGGACAGATACGCAGTATTTT.

The chain couples TRBV6-6 to TRBJ2-3; D perhaps matches TRBD2 (6 bases). Between the trimmed V and J ends, which lost 4 bases and 0 bases, there was a span of 14 bases. The CDR3 spans 16 residues. Germline CDR1 reads MNHNY; CDR2 reads SVGAGI (reference sequence). The CDR3 region has the DNA TGTGCCAGCAGTTCCTCGACTAGATCTAGCACAGATACGCAGTATTTT. Translated: CASSSSTRSSTDTQYF.

The chain couples TRBV6-5 to TRBJ2-4, with a possible D match to TRBD2 (5 bases). V lost 6 bases and J 0 bases, leaving 12 bases between the germline ends. The CDR3 runs 15 residues. Germline V gene sequence: CDR1 MNHEY, CDR2 SVGAGI. In DNA, the CDR3 is TGTGCCAGCAGAGCGGACGGGGTAGCCAAAAACATTCAGTACTTC. Its protein product is CASRADGVAKNIQYF.

This clone was detected a few times. The rearrangement joins TRBV11-3 to TRBJ2-4; D may be TRBD2 (5 bases). Germline-derived CDR1 and CDR2 are SGHNT and YENEEA. V was cut by 6 bases and J by 9 bases, with 12 bases left in between. The CDR3 is made up of 12 amino acids. The CDR3 loop is CASSLNEGIQYF. CDR3 nucleotide sequence: TGTGCCAGCAGTCTGAATGAGGGCATTCAGTACTTC.

The CDR3 sequence is CASSQRAGGRGPNGELFF. In DNA, the CDR3 is TGCGCCAGCAGCCAGAGAGCGGGGGGCCGAGGACCGAACGGGGAGCTGTTTTTT. The chain uses TRBV4-1 and TRBJ2-2, with 9 bases matching TRBD2. This CDR3 has 18 residues. V shed 3 bases, J shed 7 bases, and the junction held 15 bases outside the gene matches. Per the germline V gene, CDR1 is MGHRA and CDR2 is YSYEKL.

V gene TRBV4-1 combines with J gene TRBJ2-2, with D perhaps TRBD2 (7 bases). The CDR3 extends over 17 amino acids. Germline CDR1 is MGHRA and CDR2 is YSYEKL. Between the trimmed V and J ends, which lost 0 bases and 5 bases, there was a span of 16 bases. The CDR3 is CASSQEGGGGRTGELFF. As DNA, the CDR3 is TGCGCCAGCAGCCAAGAGGGGGGAGGGGGTAGGACCGGGGAGCTGTTTTTT.

The CDR3 nucleotides read TGTGCCAGCAGATCCGGGACAGGGGACTTCAATGAGCAGTTCTTC. Its translation: CASRSGTGDFNEQFF. The rearrangement uses TRBV6-5 and TRBJ2-1, with 10 bases fitting TRBD1. Unmatched junction bases numbered 8, after V lost 6 bases and J lost 6 bases. Germline values: CDR1 MNHEY, CDR2 SVGAGI. This CDR3 has 15 residues.

The chain is built from TRBV7-9 and TRBJ1-1, with 8 bases matching TRBD1. V lost 6 bases and J lost 2; bases outside the gene matches: 5. Per germline, CDR1 SEHNR and CDR2 FQNEAQ (reference sequence). The length of the CDR3 is 14 residues. CDR3 nucleotides: TGTGCCAGCAGAACTGACAGGGGAAACACTGAAGCTTTCTTT. This gives the protein CASRTDRGNTEAFF.

The chain is built from TRBV9 and TRBJ1-1, with D perhaps TRBD1 (6 bases). The germline V gene has CDR1 SGDLS and CDR2 YYNGEE. The V gene lost 0 bases and the J gene lost 1 base, with 13 bases spanning the gap. The CDR3 is made up of 16 amino acids. CDR3 DNA sequence: TGTGCCAGCAGCGTAGAAATCGGGGGCGGGAACACTGAAGCTTTCTTT. Translated, it gives CASSVEIGGGNTEAFF. Using reference TRBV9 and TRBJ1-1 for the parts outside the CDR3, the full variable domain is DSGVTQTPKHLITATGQRVTLRCSPRSGDLSVYWYQQSLDQGLQFLIQYYNGEERAKGNILERFSAQQFPDLHSELNLSSLELGDSALYFCASSVEIGGGNTEAFFGQGTRLTVV.

This chain connects TRBV7-2 to TRBJ2-3, with unresolved D. CDR3 length equals 14 residues. Between the trimmed V and J ends, which lost 5 bases and 4 bases, there was a span of 13 bases. The germline V gene encodes CDR1 SGHTA and CDR2 FQGNSA. In DNA, the CDR3 is TGTGCCAGCAGCCGCGGAAACGGCGCAGATACGCAGTATTTT. This codes for CASSRGNGADTQYF.

This chain links TRBV19 with TRBJ2-1, with a tentative D call TRBD2 (6 bases). The CDR3 consists of 15 residues. Per the germline V gene, CDR1 is LNHDA and CDR2 is SQIVND (reference sequence). V lost 4 bases to trimming and J lost 0 bases, with 10 bases between them. The CDR3 loop reads CASSREVSSYNEQFF. In DNA form, the CDR3 reads TGTGCCAGTAGTAGGGAGGTTAGCTCCTACAATGAGCAGTTCTTC.

The rearrangement joins TRBV4-1 to TRBJ2-1, with 11 bases identical to TRBD1. The trim removed 2 bases at V and 2 bases at J, leaving 2 bases unmatched. CDR3 length: 16 amino acids. Germline CDR1 MGHRA, CDR2 YSYEKL. The CDR3 bases are TGCGCCAGCAGCCAACAGGACAGGGGGCCCTACAATGAGCAGTTCTTC. It is translated as CASSQQDRGPYNEQFF.

The rearrangement links TRBV7-2 to TRBJ2-1, with a possible D match to TRBD1 (5 bases). Germline CDR1 is SGHTA and CDR2 is FQGNSA. The length of the CDR3 is 16 residues. The V and J ends lost 3 bases and 5 bases respectively, with 17 bases between them. This CDR3 is CASSFGRGRTHNEQFF. The CDR3 nucleotides read TGTGCCAGCAGCTTTGGTCGCGGCAGGACACACAATGAGCAGTTCTTC.

CDR3 bases: TGCGCCAGCAGCCCCCGGACAGGGGCGTACGAGCAGTACTTC. This sequence encodes CASSPRTGAYEQYF. This chain uses TRBV10-2 with TRBJ2-5, with 9 bases aligning to TRBD1. The J call may not be correct, given that the DNA end is closer to TRBJ2-7. This CDR3 spans 14 amino acids. Germline CDR1 and CDR2: WSHSY and SAAADI.

The chain employs TRBV7-2 and TRBJ1-3, with D possibly TRBD1 on 6 matching bases. Deletions cut 5 bases from V and 4 bases from J, with 12 bases between. The length of the CDR3 is 14 residues. Germline loops: CDR1 SGHTA, CDR2 FQGNSA. The CDR3 here is CASSPSRGGNTIYF. CDR3 in DNA: TGTGCCAGCAGCCCGTCAAGGGGGGGAAACACCATATATTTT.

This rearrangement joins TRBV30 to TRBJ2-2; D gene uncertain. The CDR3 covers 11 residues. Trimming took 3 bases from V and 5 from J, leaving 4 bases between them. Germline V gives CDR1 GTSNPN, CDR2 SVGIG (reference sequence). The CDR3 region has the DNA TGTGCCTGGAGGCAAACCGGGGAGCTGTTTTTT. It specifies CAWRQTGELFF. The whole variable domain, filled in from reference TRBV30 and TRBJ2-2, reads SQTIHQWPATLVQPVGSPLSLECTVEGTSNPNLYWYRQAAGRGLQLLFYSVGIGQISSEVPQNLSASRPQDRQFILSSKKLLLSDSGFYLCAWRQTGELFFGEGSRLTVL.

The rearrangement links TRBV27 to TRBJ2-4; tentative D call: TRBD1 (5 bases). V was pared by 0 bases and J by 4 bases, with 16 bases between. Germline V gene lookup returns CDR1 MNHEY and CDR2 SMNVEV (reference sequence). The CDR3 covers 17 residues. DNA of the CDR3: TGTGCCAGCAGTTTATCCCTGCAGACAGTGCTAAAAAACATTCAGTACTTC. Protein sequence: CASSLSLQTVLKNIQYF.

J is TRBJ1-2 and V is TRBV5-6; D is ambiguous. Per the germline V gene, CDR1 is SGHDT and CDR2 is YYEEEE. V was cut by 0 bases and J by 0 bases, with 9 bases left in between. CDR3 length: 15 amino acids. CDR3: CASSLVQSANYGYTF. The CDR3 DNA reads as TGTGCCAGCAGCTTGGTTCAGTCAGCTAACTATGGCTACACCTTC.

The chain couples TRBV10-3 to TRBJ1-5; D is unresolved. Trimming took off 0 bases at V and 4 bases at J, with 4 bases between the two ends. The CDR3 is 13 residues long. Germline V gives CDR1 ENHRY, CDR2 SYGVKD. The CDR3 nucleotides read TGTGCCATCAGTGAGTCGGGTAATCAGCCCCAGCATTTT. Residues: CAISESGNQPQHF.

This clone was seen only a few times. V is TRBV6-5 and J is TRBJ1-6, with 10 nucleotides matching TRBD1. Losses at the gene ends were 6 bases for V and 9 bases for J; bases not matched to a gene: 5. CDR1 and CDR2 (germline): MNHEY, SVGAGI. This CDR3 is 14 amino acids long. The CDR3 region has the DNA TGTGCCAGCAGCCCTGACAGGGGGCGTTCACCCCTCCACTTT. It encodes CASSPDRGRSPLHF.

The rearrangement links TRBV9 to TRBJ2-5; a weak D match, TRBD1 (8 bases). Between the trimmed V and J ends, which lost 3 bases and 4 bases, there was a span of 13 bases. Per the germline V gene, CDR1 is SGDLS and CDR2 is YYNGEE. This CDR3 is 14 amino acids long. CDR3 region: CASSGNRGGETQYF. The CDR3 DNA follows: TGTGCCAGCAGCGGAAACAGGGGGGGAGAGACCCAGTACTTC.

This sequence joins TRBV5-1 and TRBJ2-2; D possibly corresponds to TRBD1 (5 bases). The CDR3 has 14 amino acids. The germline V gene encodes CDR1 SGHRS and CDR2 YFSETQ. The germline V and J ends were trimmed by 1 base and 1 base, with 5 bases remaining between them. CDR3 DNA: TGCGCCAGCAGCTTGACAGGGAACACCGGGGAGCTGTTTTTT. Protein: CASSLTGNTGELFF.

This chain links TRBV30 with TRBJ1-3; TRBD1 might be the D (5 bases). Germline loops: CDR1 GTSNPN, CDR2 SVGIG (reference sequence). There are 16 residues in the CDR3. With 4 bases removed from V and 0 bases from J, the gap between germline ends came to 16 bases. CDR3 in DNA: TGTGCCTGGACCCGCCCGGGACTGAGCTCTGGAAACACCATATATTTT. This sequence encodes CAWTRPGLSSGNTIYF.

The table lists this clone with a count of one. The chain recombines TRBV19 with TRBJ2-5, with 11 bases identical to TRBD1. CDR1 and CDR2 from the germline V gene are LNHDA and SQIVND (reference sequence). This CDR3 spans 14 amino acids. Trimming at V came to 4 bases and at J to 5 bases, leaving 3 bases not matched to a gene. In DNA form, the CDR3 reads TGTGCCAGTAGTACGGACAGGGGGCTGGAGACCCAGTACTTC. Translated: CASSTDRGLETQYF.

This clone was recorded only once. The gene calls are TRBV15 and TRBJ1-1; D is possibly TRBD1 (5 bases). V lost 2 bases to trimming and J lost 4 bases, with 17 bases between them. This CDR3 is 16 amino acids long. CDR1 LNHNV and CDR2 YYDKDF come from the germline V gene (reference sequence). In nucleotides, the CDR3 is TGTGCCACCAGCAGACAGGGTGTCGGGGTGGGCACTGAAGCTTTCTTT. This gives the protein CATSRQGVGVGTEAFF.

The chain carries TRBV5-1 and TRBJ2-5, with D possibly TRBD1 on 6 matching bases. The CDR3 has 15 amino acids. The germline V and J ends were trimmed by 4 bases and 1 base, with 14 bases remaining between them. Germline V gene lookup returns CDR1 SGHRS and CDR2 YFSETQ. CDR3 sequence reads: CASSPSGTIQETQYF. The CDR3 DNA sequence: TGCGCCAGCAGCCCCTCCGGGACAATCCAAGAGACCCAGTACTTC.